The 29 T cell receptor beta chains presented below share a single source sample, sequenced in a study of T cell responses to AZD1222 COVID-19 vaccine. The method was immunoSEQ multiplex PCR; TCRdb's version includes in-frame clones alone and lacks a portion of them. The data hold some 150,000 clones, with around 90% observed a single time. Sequencing was performed on peripheral blood, taken 28 days after the second AZD1222 dose. These receptors originate from an adult who received the AZD1222 COVID-19 vaccine.

V is TRBV30 and J is TRBJ2-7, with D possibly matching TRBD2 (7 bases). Per the germline V gene, CDR1 is GTSNPN and CDR2 is SVGIG (reference sequence). Trimming took off 8 bases at V and 4 bases at J, with 18 bases between the two ends. The CDR3 has 13 amino acids. CDR3 in amino acids: CAVSGGSGYEQYF. The CDR3 DNA reads as TGTGCCGTATCGGGGGGCAGTGGTTACGAGCAGTACTTC. Filled out from reference TRBV30 and TRBJ2-7, the complete variable domain reads SQTIHQWPATLVQPVGSPLSLECTVEGTSNPNLYWYRQAAGRGLQLLFYSVGIGQISSEVPQNLSASRPQDRQFILSSKKLLLSDSGFYLCAVSGGSGYEQYFGPGTRLTVT.

DNA of the CDR3: TGCAGCGCCCGGGACTCAGGCGGCTACACCTTC. Residues: CSARDSGGYTF. This rearrangement joins TRBV29-1 to TRBJ1-2; D may be TRBD1 (5 bases). The ends were cut back, 7 bases at V and 8 bases at J, with 14 bases in the middle. This CDR3 has 11 residues. From germline, CDR1 is SQVTM and CDR2 ANQGSEA.

This clone was counted between two and nine times. This chain connects TRBV11-2 to TRBJ2-1; D is possibly TRBD1 or TRBD2 (5 bases each). V gave up 5 bases and J gave up 8 bases, with 19 bases separating them. This CDR3 region has 15 residues. Germline V lookup: CDR1 SGHAT, CDR2 FQNNGV. Written as DNA, the CDR3 is TGTGCCAGCAGCGGGACCGGGACCCCGAGGGATGAGCAGTTCTTC. Protein sequence: CASSGTGTPRDEQFF. Filled out from reference TRBV11-2 and TRBJ2-1, the complete variable domain reads EAGVAQSPRYKIIEKRQSVAFWCNPISGHATLYWYQQILGQGPKLLIQFQNNGVVDDSQLPKDRFSAERLKGVDSTLKIQPAKLEDSAVYLCASSGTGTPRDEQFFGPGTRLTVL.

The chain uses TRBV12-5 and TRBJ2-2; D gene unclear. The CDR3 runs 12 residues. Trimming left V 1 base short and J 4 bases short, with 1 base between. Germline V gene data show CDR1 as LGHNT and CDR2 as FRNRAP. The CDR3 region is CASGLGTGELFF. DNA of the CDR3: TGTGCTAGTGGTTTGGGCACCGGGGAGCTGTTTTTT.

This sequence joins TRBV6-5 and TRBJ1-1; perhaps TRBD1 as D (6 bases). Germline CDR1 MNHEY, CDR2 SVGAGI. The length of the CDR3 is 13 residues. V gave up 0 bases and J gave up 7 bases, with 9 bases separating them. DNA for the CDR3: TGTGCCAGCAGTTACTCCACAGGGTTTGAAGCTTTCTTT. Its protein product is CASSYSTGFEAFF.

The rearrangement joins TRBV5-6 to TRBJ2-7; D is possibly TRBD1 (6 bases). Germline CDR1 SGHDT, CDR2 YYEEEE. Trimming removed 1 base at V and 2 bases at J, with 7 bases between. This CDR3 is built from 13 residues. CDR3 DNA: TGTGCCAGCAGCTTGCGGACAGCCTACGAGCAGTACTTC. It encodes CASSLRTAYEQYF.

V gene TRBV3-1 (or the pseudogene TRBV3-2) combines with J gene TRBJ1-3, with D uncertain. The CDR3 has 15 residues. Trimming shortened V by 2 bases and J by 0 bases, and 8 bases separated the two germline ends. Germline V CDR1 and CDR2: LGHDT, YNNKEL (reference sequence). The CDR3 here is CASSQIGNSGNTIYF. CDR3 sequence (DNA): TGTGCCAGCAGCCAAATCGGAAACTCTGGAAACACCATATATTTT.

This clone has just one count. This chain joins TRBV5-1 and TRBJ2-5, with 11 bases matching TRBD2. V shed 4 bases, J shed 3 bases, and the junction held 2 bases outside the gene matches. CDR1 and CDR2 (germline): SGHRS, YFSETQ. The CDR3 has 14 amino acids. This CDR3 reads CASSTTSGKETQYF. CDR3 nucleotide sequence: TGCGCCAGCAGCACGACTAGCGGGAAAGAGACCCAGTACTTC.

Of note for this clone: Other DNA sequences in the same sample also yield this CDR3. In DNA, the CDR3 is TGTGCCAGCAGCTTAGGCTCGTACAATGAGCAGTTCTTC. Encoded protein: CASSLGSYNEQFF. The gene calls are TRBV7-2 and TRBJ2-1; D remains ambiguous. V was trimmed by 1 base and J by 4 bases, leaving 5 bases between them. The CDR3 sequence is 13 residues long. Per the germline V gene, CDR1 is SGHTA and CDR2 is FQGNSA.

J is TRBJ1-2 and V is TRBV6-5, with D possibly matching TRBD1 (6 bases). Per germline, CDR1 MNHEY and CDR2 SVGAGI. CDR3 size: 15 residues. Trimming took off 7 bases at V and 4 bases at J, with 19 bases between the two ends. The CDR3: CASTPGGADPYGYTF. For the CDR3, the DNA is TGTGCCAGCACCCCGGGGGGGGCAGACCCCTATGGCTACACCTTC.

About this clone: This sample includes further DNA sequences coding for the same CDR3. The chain carries TRBV5-1 and TRBJ2-7; D is unresolved. Trimming removed 0 bases at V and 0 bases at J, with 7 bases between. Germline V CDR1 and CDR2: SGHRS, YFSETQ. The CDR3 runs to 14 residues. The CDR3 reads CASSLAAGSYEQYF. The CDR3 DNA reads TGCGCCAGCAGCTTGGCCGCCGGCTCCTACGAGCAGTACTTC.

This sequence joins TRBV11-2 and TRBJ2-3; D possibly corresponds to TRBD2 (5 bases). CDR1 is SGHAT, CDR2 FQNNGV, per germline. This CDR3 spans 13 amino acids. Trimming removed 3 bases from V and 3 bases from J, with 7 bases in between. CDR3 bases: TGTGCCAGCAGCTTTACGGGGACAGATACGCAGTATTTT. It specifies CASSFTGTDTQYF.

This chain links TRBV11-2 with TRBJ2-1, with 9 bases fitting TRBD2. V lost 1 base to trimming and J lost 6 bases; unmatched junction nucleotides: 7. The CDR3 runs 16 residues. Per germline, CDR1 SGHAT and CDR2 FQNNGV. The CDR3 nucleotides read TGTGCCAGCAGCTTAGTGGGCGGGAGGGCTGTCAATGAGCAGTTCTTC. Translated, it gives CASSLVGGRAVNEQFF.

The rearrangement links TRBV24-1 to TRBJ1-2, with no clear D. CDR1 and CDR2 (germline): KGHDR, SFDVKD. V was clipped by 5 bases and J by 4 bases, with 13 bases between them. This CDR3 has 14 residues. For the CDR3, the DNA is TGTGCCACCAGTGTCCCGAGACGGTCCTATGGCTACACCTTC. It translates to CATSVPRRSYGYTF.

CDR3 sequence reads: CASSQEDLGRNQPQHF. The CDR3 region has the DNA TGTGCCAGCAGCCAAGAAGATTTAGGCAGGAATCAGCCCCAGCATTTT. The chain combines TRBV14 with TRBJ1-5; D not resolved. The ends were cut back, 0 bases at V and 4 bases at J, with 13 bases in the middle. The CDR3 is made up of 16 amino acids. In germline, CDR1 is SGHDN, CDR2 FVKESK. The entire variable domain, with the rest obtained from reference TRBV14 and TRBJ1-5, is as follows: EAGVTQFPSHSVIEKGQTVTLRCDPISGHDNLYWYRRVMGKEIKFLLHFVKESKQDESGMPNNRFLAERTGGTYSTLKVQPAELEDSGVYFCASSQEDLGRNQPQHFGDGTRLSIL.

The chain carries TRBV14 and TRBJ2-3, with D hard to call. The ends were cut back, 0 bases at V and 2 bases at J, with 9 bases in the middle. CDR1 is SGHDN, CDR2 FVKESK, per germline. This CDR3 contains 15 residues. CDR3 in DNA: TGTGCCAGCAGCCAAGACGGAACGGTCACAGATACGCAGTATTTT. It yields the protein CASSQDGTVTDTQYF.

The chain carries TRBV19 and TRBJ2-1; the D is unclear. The V end lost 9 bases, the J end lost 2 bases, and 11 bases lay between the germline ends. Germline V lookup: CDR1 LNHDA, CDR2 SQIVND (reference sequence). The CDR3 extends over 13 amino acids. CDR3 in amino acids: CASGRTTYNEQFF. DNA of the CDR3: TGTGCCAGCGGACGGACCACCTACAATGAGCAGTTCTTC.

This chain connects TRBV3-1 (or the pseudogene TRBV3-2) to TRBJ1-1; 7 nucleotides match TRBD1. Germline V gives CDR1 LGHDT, CDR2 YNNKEL (reference sequence). With 3 bases clipped from V and 0 bases from J, the junction kept 1 base outside the gene matches. The CDR3 loop spans 14 amino acids. The CDR3 DNA reads TGTGCCAGCAGCCAGACAGGGTTGAACACTGAAGCTTTCTTT. It codes for CASSQTGLNTEAFF.

The rearrangement joins TRBV11-2 to TRBJ1-2; TRBD1 might be the D (6 bases). The CDR3 covers 16 residues. V shed 5 bases and J shed 6 bases, with 22 bases lying between them. The V gene's germline CDR1 is SGHAT and CDR2 FQNNGV. The CDR3 sequence: CASSSPRQGPIHGYTF. CDR3 coding DNA: TGTGCCAGCAGCAGCCCCCGGCAGGGGCCCATTCATGGCTACACCTTC.

V gene TRBV5-1 combines with J gene TRBJ2-2, with 14 positions matching TRBD2. V lost 1 base and J lost 6; bases outside the gene matches: 2. Germline CDR1 SGHRS, CDR2 YFSETQ. The CDR3 totals 16 residues. The CDR3 region has the DNA TGCGCCAGCAGCTTGACGGGACTAGCGGGAGCCGGGGAGCTGTTTTTT. Translating it yields CASSLTGLAGAGELFF.

In its sample, this clone was seen a few times. The genes are TRBV21-1 and TRBJ2-1; the table's D call, TRBD2, has no DNA check behind it. TRBV21-1 represents a pseudogene. CDR3 length: 15 residues. Here the CDR3 reads CASSKGTTAYNEQFF. The DNA of the CDR3 is TGTGCCAGCAGCAAAGGGACTACAGCCTACAATGAGCAGTTCTTC.

This chain uses TRBV5-4 with TRBJ2-5, with 7 bases identical to TRBD2. The CDR3 loop spans 16 amino acids. The germline gives CDR1 SGHNT, CDR2 YYREEE (reference sequence). V trimming: 6 bases; J trimming: 4 bases; junction bases outside the gene matches: 15. CDR3 coding DNA: TGTGCCAGCACCCTAACGGGTGGGAGGGTTGGAGAGACCCAGTACTTC. Protein sequence: CASTLTGGRVGETQYF.

V usage is TRBV19 and J usage is TRBJ2-1; 9 bases are shared with TRBD2. CDR1 and CDR2 (germline): LNHDA, SQIVND (reference sequence). This CDR3 region has 16 residues. V gave up 2 bases and J gave up 4 bases; unmatched junction bases: 6. The DNA for the CDR3 is TGTGCCAGTAGTATAAAATTGACTAGCGGTTACAATGAGCAGTTCTTC. Protein sequence: CASSIKLTSGYNEQFF.

For the CDR3, the DNA is TGTGCCAGCAGCTCCCTTACTAACTATGGCTACACCTTC. Its protein product is CASSSLTNYGYTF. The rearrangement joins TRBV6-2 or TRBV6-3 to TRBJ1-2; the D is unclear. This CDR3 is 13 amino acids long. Germline V lookup: CDR1 MNHEY, CDR2 SVGEGT. Trimming took 6 bases from V and 0 from J, leaving 8 bases between them.

Only a few counts were recorded for this clone. The chain links TRBV6-5 to TRBJ1-1, with no clear D. CDR3 size: 13 residues. Germline lookup yields CDR1 MNHEY and CDR2 SVGAGI. Trimming cost V 5 bases and J 1 base, with 8 bases left between them. In nucleotides, the CDR3 is TGTGCCAGCAGTCCGTATCGGAACACTGAAGCTTTCTTT. It codes for CASSPYRNTEAFF.

This chain links TRBV5-4 with TRBJ2-2, with 8 bases identical to TRBD2. CDR3 length equals 15 residues. J was trimmed by 7 bases and V by 5 bases; bases with no gene match: 10. From germline, CDR1 is SGHNT and CDR2 YYREEE (reference sequence). The CDR3 is CASSLASGFLGELFF. In nucleotides, the CDR3 is TGTGCCAGCAGTCTAGCTAGCGGGTTTCTCGGGGAGCTGTTTTTT.

The CDR3 bases are TGTGCCAGCAGCTTATTTTCCTTGGGGGGTCGGAACACTGAAGCTTTCTTT. Protein product: CASSLFSLGGRNTEAFF. V gene TRBV7-2 combines with J gene TRBJ1-1, with D perhaps TRBD1 (5 bases). Germline loops: CDR1 SGHTA, CDR2 FQGNSA. The CDR3 has 17 residues. V was shortened by 2 bases and J by 1 base, with 17 bases between the two germline ends.

The J gene is TRBJ1-1, the V gene TRBV6-5; D remains unclear. V dropped 7 bases and J dropped 2 bases, with 14 bases sitting between them. The V gene's germline CDR1 is MNHEY and CDR2 SVGAGI. The CDR3 spans 14 residues. The CDR3 DNA reads as TGTGCCAGCACTCAACTGGACGTAAACACTGAAGCTTTCTTT. It specifies CASTQLDVNTEAFF.

The chain couples TRBV6-6 to TRBJ2-3; 8 bases map to TRBD1. Germline loops: CDR1 MNHNY, CDR2 SVGAGI (reference sequence). With V trimmed by 6 bases and J by 6 bases, 8 bases remained unmatched. The CDR3 sequence is 14 residues long. In nucleotides, the CDR3 is TGTGCCAGCAGCCTTCGACAGGGGTTTGATACGCAGTATTTT. The encoded protein is CASSLRQGFDTQYF.